This TCR beta chain was recorded in a study of patients and donors after allogeneic stem cell transplantation. This clonotype occurred a few times. V lost 6 bases to trimming and J lost 0 bases; unmatched junction nucleotides: 8. The CDR3 length is 18 residues. In germline, CDR1 is MNHNS, CDR2 SASEGT. Each CDR3 protein gets one entry after TCRdb re-called the RT-PCR reads with MiXCR. The data contain about a million distinct CDR3 sequences, 15% to 20% of them singletons. The TCR comes from a human donor who was either an allogeneic HSCT recipient or a stem cell or donor lymphocyte infusion donor (not recorded which). It is not recorded whose cells these are; they may come from a transplant donor. Sequencing used blood, either unsorted or a sorted T cell fraction (not recorded which). V gene TRBV6-1 combines with J gene TRBJ2-7, with 16 nucleotides matching TRBD2. The CDR3 here is CASRRGLAGGPLSYEQYF. The CDR3 DNA follows: TGTGCCAGCAGAAGGGGACTAGCGGGAGGGCCCCTCTCCTACGAGCAGTACTTC.